The following is a T cell receptor beta chain sequence with its context. The entry originates in a study of blood T cell repertoires in COVID-19. Study background: Collection of acute and convalescent COVID-19 samples took place in the United States, Italy and Spain. From T cells, B-cell-depleted T cells, or PBMCs came the material, which was cDNA or gDNA.

The V end was cut by 3 bases, the J end by 2 bases, with 10 bases between. CDR3 length equals 14 residues. Germline CDR1 MNHEY, CDR2 SMNVEV (reference sequence). Authors' methods: Reference gene primer amplification gave estimated nucleated cell counts. The assay was immunoSEQ multiplex PCR, and TCRdb's table has in-frame clones only and misses some. V, J and clone size are taken as reported in that table, and D and trimming were inferred from the DNA itself. Of approximately 120,000 clones in the sample, approximately 85% are singletons; the top ten hold more than 3.5%. The sequenced sample consisted of peripheral blood. V and J are TRBV27 and TRBJ1-2; the D gene is possibly TRBD1 (6 bases). The receptor was derived from a human donor in a cohort sampled during active COVID-19. The CDR3 DNA is TGTGCCAGCAGTTTCCGAGGACAGAACTATGGCTACACCTTC. It codes for CASSFRGQNYGYTF.